The 23 T cell receptor beta chains reported below all come from one sample, sequenced in a study of blood T cell repertoires in COVID-19. TCRdb's copy holds only in-frame clones and misses some; the assay was immunoSEQ multiplex PCR. The sample carries about 110,000 clones, 84% recorded once. The sequenced sample was peripheral blood. These receptors all come from a woman aged 80 or over with active or convalescent COVID-19.

This clone was picked up one time. The V call is TRBV10-2, the J call TRBJ2-7; 9 bases fit TRBD1. The CDR3 is made up of 15 amino acids. Losses at the gene ends were 3 bases for V and 5 bases for J; bases not matched to a gene: 8. Germline CDR1 reads WSHSY; CDR2 reads SAAADI. DNA of the CDR3: TGCGCCAGCAGTGACCCGGGGGACAGGGAAAACGAGCAGTACTTC. It codes for CASSDPGDRENEQYF.

This clone was detected once. The V gene is TRBV10-2, the J gene TRBJ1-5; D may be TRBD1 (5 bases). The CDR3 is 16 residues long. Germline V gene lookup returns CDR1 WSHSY and CDR2 SAAADI. Trimming shortened V by 4 bases and J by 6 bases, and 19 bases separated the two germline ends. CDR3 nucleotides: TGCGCCAGCAGTGTCGATTTGCAGGGTTACGGTCAGCCCCAGCATTTT. It specifies CASSVDLQGYGQPQHF.

The J gene is TRBJ2-7, the V gene TRBV6-5; TRBD1 might be the D (5 bases). The germline V and J ends were trimmed by 7 bases and 0 bases, with 13 bases remaining between them. Germline-derived CDR1 and CDR2 are MNHEY and SVGAGI. CDR3 size: 14 residues. CDR3 protein: CASTNTGGSYEQYF. The CDR3 DNA is TGTGCCAGCACAAACACAGGTGGCTCCTACGAGCAGTACTTC.

The genes are TRBV9 and TRBJ2-1; TRBD2 might be the D (6 bases). There are 13 residues in the CDR3. Germline V gene sequence: CDR1 SGDLS, CDR2 YYNGEE. V was pared by 5 bases and J by 8 bases, with 14 bases between. The CDR3 here is CASRSGVAHEQFF. In DNA form, the CDR3 reads TGTGCCAGCAGGTCGGGAGTTGCCCATGAGCAGTTCTTC.

The V gene is TRBV4-2, the J gene TRBJ1-1, with 8 positions matching TRBD1. V gave up 1 base and J gave up 6 bases; unmatched junction bases: 7. The CDR3 is 15 amino acids. CDR1 is LGHNA, CDR2 YNFKEQ, per germline. In DNA, the CDR3 is TGTGCCAGCAGCCAAGTGGACAGGGACGCTCCTGAAGCTTTCTTT. Encoded protein: CASSQVDRDAPEAFF.

The rearrangement uses TRBV19 and TRBJ2-6, with a tentative D call TRBD1 (5 bases). CDR1 LNHDA and CDR2 SQIVND come from the germline V gene (reference sequence). The CDR3 has 17 residues. Trimming took 4 bases from V and 0 from J, leaving 13 bases between them. DNA of the CDR3: TGTGCCAGTAGTAGAGACAGTTTTATCTCTGGGGCCAACGTCCTGACTTTC. It translates to CASSRDSFISGANVLTF.

The gene calls are TRBV7-2 and TRBJ2-2; D is uncertain. Trimming stripped 3 bases from V and 0 bases from J, with 8 bases between. The germline CDR1 and CDR2 sequences are SGHTA and FQGNSA. The CDR3 has 15 amino acids. CDR3 protein: CASSFQVANTGELFF. The CDR3 DNA follows: TGTGCCAGCAGCTTCCAAGTAGCGAACACCGGGGAGCTGTTTTTT.

The V gene is TRBV1, the J gene TRBJ1-5; no DNA check was done on the table's D call, TRBD1. TRBV1 is a pseudogene segment. The CDR3 covers 13 residues. DNA of the CDR3: TGCACCAGCAGGGCAGGTGGCAATCAGCCCCAGCATTTT. This sequence encodes CTSRAGGNQPQHF.

The V gene is TRBV5-4, the J gene TRBJ2-5; D remains ambiguous. Trimming pared 2 bases from V and 2 bases from J, leaving 16 bases between. Looked up from germline, CDR1 is SGHNT and CDR2 is YYREEE (reference sequence). The CDR3 loop spans 16 amino acids. CDR3 nucleotides: TGTGCCAGCAGCTTTTATGGGTACAGCCGGCAAGAGACCCAGTACTTC. Translation gives CASSFYGYSRQETQYF.

V and J are TRBV28 and TRBJ2-7; D is uncertain. The CDR3 spans 12 residues. Germline loops: CDR1 MDHEN, CDR2 SYDVKM. V dropped 6 bases and J dropped 2 bases, with 8 bases sitting between them. The CDR3, as DNA: TGTGCCAGCAGGATCAGTACCTACGAGCAGTACTTC. It specifies CASRISTYEQYF.

V usage is TRBV6-1 and J usage is TRBJ1-3; perhaps TRBD1 as D (6 bases). In germline, CDR1 is MNHNS, CDR2 SASEGT. Trimming took off 2 bases at V and 8 bases at J, with 10 bases between the two ends. CDR3 size: 13 residues. The CDR3: CASSETQGYTIYF. CDR3 nucleotide sequence: TGTGCCAGCAGTGAAACACAGGGTTACACCATATATTTT.

This chain connects TRBV23-1 to TRBJ2-1, with 8 bases identical to TRBD2. TRBV23-1 qualifies as an ORF whose function is uncertain. V was clipped by 0 bases and J by 1 base; unmatched bases: 11. This CDR3 spans 19 amino acids. The CDR3 protein is CASSQSGTRLLISYNEQFF. The CDR3 DNA follows: TGCGCCAGCAGTCAATCAGGGACTAGACTCCTAATATCCTACAATGAGCAGTTCTTC.

CDR3 in amino acids: CASSQAGTRNSPLHF. CDR3 DNA: TGTGCCAGCAGCCAAGCGGGAACCAGAAATTCACCCCTCCACTTT. The chain has TRBV14 and TRBJ1-6; no firm D call. CDR1 is SGHDN and CDR2 is FVKESK in the germline V gene. With 1 base removed from V and 7 bases from J, the gap between germline ends came to 11 bases. The CDR3 sequence is 15 residues long.

The gene calls are TRBV27 and TRBJ2-3; the D gene is possibly TRBD2 (6 bases). Germline-derived CDR1 and CDR2 are MNHEY and SMNVEV (reference sequence). The CDR3 is made up of 15 amino acids. The V gene lost 3 bases and the J gene lost 2 bases, with 12 bases spanning the gap. This CDR3 is CASSFISGPTDTQYF. The CDR3 DNA follows: TGTGCCAGCAGTTTTATTAGCGGCCCCACAGATACGCAGTATTTT.

The V and J genes are TRBV12-3 or TRBV12-4 and TRBJ2-2; D uncertain. Trimming stripped 3 bases from V and 7 bases from J, with 6 bases between. CDR3 length equals 12 residues. This CDR3 is CASSFFLGELFF. CDR3 nucleotide sequence: TGTGCCAGCAGTTTCTTTCTCGGGGAGCTGTTTTTT.

The chain links TRBV30 to TRBJ1-2; TRBD1 matches at 8 bases. Unmatched junction bases numbered 7, after V lost 5 bases and J lost 5 bases. CDR3 length: 13 amino acids. The germline V gene has CDR1 GTSNPN and CDR2 SVGIG (reference sequence). CDR3 loop: CAWVRQGWYGYTF. CDR3 nucleotide sequence: TGTGCCTGGGTACGACAGGGGTGGTATGGCTACACCTTC.

The J gene is TRBJ2-7, the V gene TRBV18; 8 nucleotides match TRBD2. The CDR3 sequence is 12 residues long. The V and J ends lost 3 bases and 7 bases, in that order; junction bases with no gene match: 2. Germline lookup yields CDR1 KGHSH and CDR2 LQKENI. The CDR3 protein is CASSPIAGEQYF. CDR3 DNA: TGTGCCAGCTCACCTATAGCGGGGGAGCAGTACTTC. Variable domain in full (rest from reference TRBV18 and TRBJ2-7): NAGVMQNPRHLVRRRGQEARLRCSPMKGHSHVYWYRQLPEEGLKFMVYLQKENIIDESGMPKERFSAEFPKEGPSILRIQQVVRGDSAAYFCASSPIAGEQYFGPGTRLTVT.

CDR3 sequence reads: CASSLEQRLSYNEQFF. The CDR3 DNA reads as TGTGCCAGCAGCTTAGAGCAGCGTTTGTCCTACAATGAGCAGTTCTTC. The chain links TRBV7-9 to TRBJ2-1; D is uncertain. V was cut by 1 base and J by 1 base, with 11 bases left in between. CDR1 SEHNR and CDR2 FQNEAQ come from the germline V gene (reference sequence). This CDR3 is 16 amino acids long.

This sequence joins TRBV9 and TRBJ2-1, with D perhaps matching TRBD2 (7 bases). The CDR3 is made up of 16 amino acids. Germline V CDR1 and CDR2: SGDLS, YYNGEE. Trimming took 4 bases from V and 2 from J, leaving 16 bases between them. This CDR3 reads CASSSGGGSTYNEQFF. In DNA form, the CDR3 reads TGTGCCAGCAGCTCGGGGGGCGGGAGTACCTACAATGAGCAGTTCTTC.

This CDR3 is CASSRPGQGHYEQYF. CDR3 nucleotide sequence: TGTGCCAGCTCACGCCCGGGACAGGGCCACTACGAGCAGTACTTC. The chain joins TRBV18 to TRBJ2-7; 9 positions agree with TRBD1. Per the germline V gene, CDR1 is KGHSH and CDR2 is LQKENI. J was trimmed by 3 bases and V by 4 bases; bases with no gene match: 7. This CDR3 contains 15 residues.

The chain couples TRBV7-6 to TRBJ1-3; D uncertain. Germline V gene lookup returns CDR1 SGHVS and CDR2 FNYEAQ. The CDR3 sequence is 11 residues long. The V end was cut by 0 bases, the J end by 12 bases, with 6 bases between. CDR3 sequence: CASSLAYFIYF. DNA for the CDR3: TGTGCCAGCAGCTTAGCGTACTTCATATATTTT.

This rearrangement joins TRBV6-4 to TRBJ1-6; D is ambiguous. Trimming pared 6 bases from V and 5 bases from J, leaving 14 bases between. CDR3 size: 15 residues. Per germline, CDR1 MRHNA and CDR2 SNTAGT. CDR3 amino acids: CASREAGYDNSPLHF. For the CDR3, the DNA is TGTGCCAGCAGAGAGGCGGGGTACGATAATTCACCCCTCCACTTT.

This rearrangement joins TRBV4-2 to TRBJ1-3; the match to TRBD1 covers 7 bases. Germline V CDR1 and CDR2: LGHNA, YNFKEQ. J was trimmed by 5 bases and V by 1 base; bases with no gene match: 11. This CDR3 spans 17 amino acids. The DNA for the CDR3 is TGTGCCAGCAGCCAAGTCGGATCGACAGGGACTCGAAACACCATATATTTT. Translation gives CASSQVGSTGTRNTIYF.